The subject of this entry is one T cell receptor beta chain. This sample is drawn from a study of OX40 agonist ivuxolimab in advanced cancers. Study background: At under 85% male, the cohort had a mean age of about 55 years, ranging from roughly 20 to 85. Allowance was made for prior anti-PD-1, anti-PD-L1 or anti-CTLA-4 therapy, and about 44% had some. A partial response was reached by three patients: one with hepatocellular carcinoma and two with cutaneous melanoma.

Some clones are missing from TCRdb's copy, which holds only in-frame ones; the method was immunoSEQ multiplex PCR. The data show 25,000 to 30,000 clones, 82% seen once. The germline V gene encodes CDR1 SNHLY and CDR2 FYNNEI. The CDR3 is 15 amino acids. Trimming shortened V by 3 bases and J by 1 base, and 11 bases separated the two germline ends. Sampling times: baseline, cycle 4 day 1, cycle 7 day 1. The rearrangement joins TRBV2 to TRBJ2-3; D is ambiguous. The sequences come from CD4+ or CD8+ T cells sorted from blood, collected in a trial of the OX40 agonist ivuxolimab. This receptor was obtained from an adult with an advanced solid tumor such as melanoma, head and neck, liver or kidney cancer. The CDR3 bases are TGTGCCAGCAGTGATATCCCCCTCGGCACAGATACGCAGTATTTT. This encodes CASSDIPLGTDTQYF. Full variable domain (outside the CDR3, taken from reference TRBV2 and TRBJ2-3): EPEVTQTPSHQVTQMGQEVILRCVPISNHLYFYWYRQILGQKVEFLVSFYNNEISEKSEIFDDQFSVERPDGSNFTLKIRSTKLEDSAMYFCASSDIPLGTDTQYFGPGTRLTVL.